This T cell receptor beta chain was identified in a study of cytomegalovirus exposure and HLA in healthy donors. Produced via immunoSEQ multiplex PCR; TCRdb's table is partial and in-frame only. The table has 150,000 to 180,000 clones, 86% seen once. Separation from the roughly 680-subject first cohort characterized the roughly 110-subject validation cohort, to which the donors belonged. CDR3 size: 14 residues. The clonotype originates from a human donor in good health. Sequencing was carried out using PBMCs. The gene calls are TRBV1 and TRBJ2-1; the table assigns TRBD2, which was not confirmed against the DNA. TRBV1 is annotated as a pseudogene. CDR3 bases: TGCACCAGCAGCCAATTACTAGCCTACAATGAGCAGTTCTTC. Amino acid sequence: CTSSQLLAYNEQFF.